What follows are 21 T cell receptor beta chains derived from one specimen sequenced in a study of molecular identifiers for immune sequencing clone quantification. MiXCR, applied by TCRdb to the PCR reads, yields one record per CDR3 protein. The data hold hundreds of thousands of distinct CDR3 sequences, with 25% observed a single time. The material sequenced was naive CD8+ T cells from blood, with Jurkat cell RNA spiked in. Subset indicated: FACS-sorted CD8+CD4-CCR7+CD45RA+ naive T cells. These receptors originate from a human donor in good health. Some libraries in this study had Jurkat cell RNA spiked in.

In the case of this clonotype: One base away lies a much larger clone, so this may be a sequencing read error. The rearrangement uses TRBV4-3 and TRBJ2-2, with unresolved D. CDR1 and CDR2 from the germline V gene are LGHNA and YSLEER. This CDR3 is 14 amino acids long. Trimming left V 0 bases short and J 6 bases short, with 8 bases between. The CDR3 bases are TGCGCCAGCAGCCAAGATGGTAAAGCCGGGGAGCTGTTTTTT. This encodes CASSQDGKAGELFF.

The V and J genes are TRBV29-1 and TRBJ1-1, with D possibly being TRBD1 (5 bases). V was trimmed by 7 bases and J by 9 bases, leaving 15 bases between them. The germline CDR1 and CDR2 sequences are SQVTM and ANQGSEA. This CDR3 contains 11 residues. In DNA form, the CDR3 reads TGCAGCGCCATAAGGGGAGGGCAAGCTTTCTTT. Residues: CSAIRGGQAFF.

This clonotype appeared a few times. The V gene is TRBV7-3, the J gene TRBJ2-1; D ambiguous. Germline V gives CDR1 SGHTA, CDR2 FQGTGA. The V end lost 2 bases, the J end lost 7 bases, and 12 bases lay between the germline ends. The CDR3 is 14 amino acids. CDR3 nucleotides: TGTGCCAGCAGCTTATCAGTGGCACCTAATGAGCAGTTCTTC. It yields the protein CASSLSVAPNEQFF.

The table lists this clonotype with many counts. The V gene is TRBV12-3 or TRBV12-4, the J gene TRBJ1-1, with D tentatively TRBD1 (5 bases). The germline V and J ends were trimmed by 8 bases and 7 bases, with 8 bases remaining between them. This CDR3 contains 10 residues. This CDR3 is CASRGVEAFF. In DNA, the CDR3 is TGTGCCAGCCGGGGCGTTGAAGCTTTCTTT.

The chain uses TRBV6-2 or TRBV6-3 and TRBJ1-1, with D possibly matching TRBD1 (6 bases). This CDR3 spans 19 amino acids. With 6 bases removed from V and 1 base from J, the gap between germline ends came to 27 bases. CDR1 and CDR2 (germline): MNHEY, SVGEGT. CDR3 DNA: TGTGCCAGCAGCGCGCCTCCCCCCGTGCCCGGACAGTCGAACACTGAAGCTTTCTTT. Residues: CASSAPPPVPGQSNTEAFF.

The V call is TRBV18, the J call TRBJ2-1; no firm D call. V dropped 1 base and J dropped 0 bases, with 13 bases sitting between them. This CDR3 region has 17 residues. Germline CDR1 and CDR2: KGHSH and LQKENI. The CDR3 is CASSPLLRQSSYNEQFF. As DNA, the CDR3 is TGTGCCAGCTCACCACTGTTGCGACAATCCTCCTACAATGAGCAGTTCTTC. Full variable domain (missing parts from reference TRBV18 and TRBJ2-1): NAGVMQNPRHLVRRRGQEARLRCSPMKGHSHVYWYRQLPEEGLKFMVYLQKENIIDESGMPKERFSAEFPKEGPSILRIQQVVRGDSAAYFCASSPLLRQSSYNEQFFGPGTRLTVL.

V gene TRBV20-1 combines with J gene TRBJ2-1; 8 bases are a match to TRBD2. The V and J ends lost 1 base and 8 bases, in that order; junction bases with no gene match: 13. This CDR3 has 16 residues. The germline gives CDR1 DFQATT, CDR2 SNEGSKA (reference sequence). CDR3 amino acids: CSARAGGRAFLDEQFF. DNA for the CDR3: TGCAGTGCTAGAGCGGGAGGGAGGGCCTTTTTAGATGAGCAGTTCTTC.

At least ten counts were recorded for this clonotype. This chain joins TRBV4-2 and TRBJ2-7; D remains unclear. V lost 1 base, J lost 5 bases, and 12 bases lay in between. This CDR3 has 14 residues. Germline CDR1 reads LGHNA; CDR2 reads YNFKEQ. CDR3 nucleotide sequence: TGTGCCAGCAGCCAAGGTGCCTCGGTAGACGAGCAGTACTTC. It is translated as CASSQGASVDEQYF.

This clonotype was counted at least ten times. The chain links TRBV21-1 to TRBJ2-7; the table's D call TRBD1 went unverified against the DNA. TRBV21-1 has pseudogene status. This CDR3 region has 16 residues. CDR3 sequence reads: CASSKVKQGKSYEQYF. The CDR3, as DNA: TGTGCCAGCAGCAAAGTGAAACAGGGGAAATCCTACGAGCAGTACTTC.

This clonotype was seen only a few times. This sequence joins TRBV4-1 and TRBJ2-7; 7 positions match TRBD1. Unmatched junction bases numbered 12, after V lost 4 bases and J lost 0 bases. CDR1 and CDR2 from the germline V gene are MGHRA and YSYEKL. The CDR3 is 17 amino acids. The CDR3 coding sequence is TGCGCCAGCAGCCCACTTATAGGGGGACAGAGCTCCTACGAGCAGTACTTC. Translation gives CASSPLIGGQSSYEQYF.

This clonotype was seen only a few times. The genes are TRBV7-6 and TRBJ1-5; D is undetermined. This CDR3 has 15 amino acids. V was cut by 5 bases and J by 4 bases, with 15 bases left in between. The germline V gene encodes CDR1 SGHVS and CDR2 FNYEAQ. The CDR3 protein is CASSSDPRANQPQHF. For the CDR3, the DNA is TGTGCCAGCAGCAGTGACCCAAGGGCGAATCAGCCCCAGCATTTT.

The chain is built from TRBV27 and TRBJ2-7; unclear D gene. CDR1 is MNHEY and CDR2 is SMNVEV in the germline V gene (reference sequence). Trimming left V 2 bases short and J 3 bases short, with 11 bases between. CDR3 size: 14 residues. CDR3 protein: CASSLKAWGYEQYF. CDR3 bases: TGTGCCAGCAGTTTAAAAGCGTGGGGCTACGAGCAGTACTTC.

The chain carries TRBV19 and TRBJ1-1; D is undetermined. Germline assignment: CDR1 LNHDA and CDR2 SQIVND (reference sequence). This CDR3 contains 16 residues. The V end was cut by 1 base, the J end by 1 base, with 13 bases between. In DNA, the CDR3 is TGTGCCAGTAGTATAGTCCCCAACATAGGGAACACTGAAGCTTTCTTT. Its protein product is CASSIVPNIGNTEAFF.

As regards this clonotype: This is likely a read error, given that the CDR3 carries no conserved phenylalanine or tryptophan at its end. The chain combines TRBV9 with TRBJ2-1, with 10 bases lining up with TRBD2. CDR1 SGDLS and CDR2 YYNGEE come from the germline V gene. The CDR3 spans 16 residues. V shed 0 bases, J shed 8 bases, and the junction held 8 bases outside the gene matches. CDR3 nucleotides: TGTGCCAGCAGCGTAGATCAGCGGGAGGGCCTCTATGAGCAGTTCCTC. Translated, it gives CASSVDQREGLYEQFL.

This clonotype was recorded a few times. The chain couples TRBV29-1 to TRBJ2-1; D unresolved. Germline V lookup: CDR1 SQVTM, CDR2 ANQGSEA. The germline V and J ends were trimmed by 4 bases and 6 bases, with 13 bases remaining between them. CDR3 length equals 13 residues. CDR3 nucleotide sequence: TGCAGCGTTGTCGGGCCGGTATCCAATGAGCAGTTCTTC. It is translated as CSVVGPVSNEQFF.

A note on this clonotype: Just one base apart from a much larger clone, this may be a read error. The V gene is TRBV28, the J gene TRBJ2-7; 8 bases align to TRBD2. The CDR3 length is 16 residues. Looked up from germline, CDR1 is MDHEN and CDR2 is SYDVKM. J was trimmed by 9 bases and V by 2 bases; bases with no gene match: 15. CDR3 residues: CASSLAGGSPSFVQYF. The CDR3 DNA reads TGTGCCAGCAGTTTAGCGGGAGGATCCCCCTCCTTCGTGCAGTACTTC.

A note on this clonotype: Given a much more abundant clone one base away, this may be a read error. The rearrangement uses TRBV28 and TRBJ1-5; TRBD1 is a possible D gene (6 bases). The CDR3 has 15 amino acids. The V end lost 3 bases, the J end lost 9 bases, and 18 bases lay between the germline ends. CDR1 is MDHEN, CDR2 SYDVKM, per germline. The DNA for the CDR3 is TGTGCCAGCAGTTTTATTGTGGGGGGCGGTCCGCCCCAGCATTTT. This sequence encodes CASSFIVGGGPPQHF. The whole variable domain, filled in from reference TRBV28 and TRBJ1-5, reads DVKVTQSSRYLVKRTGEKVFLECVQDMDHENMFWYRQDPGLGLRLIYFSYDVKMKEKGDIPEGYSVSREKKERFSLILESASTNQTSMYLCASSFIVGGGPPQHFGDGTRLSIL.

There are many counts of this clonotype. This chain uses TRBV20-1 with TRBJ2-2, with 8 bases aligning to TRBD1. The CDR3 consists of 17 residues. The germline CDR1 and CDR2 sequences are DFQATT and SNEGSKA (reference sequence). V gave up 0 bases and J gave up 7 bases; unmatched junction bases: 13. The CDR3 protein is CSARDRDRPRFSGELFF. CDR3 nucleotide sequence: TGCAGTGCTAGAGATAGGGACAGGCCCCGGTTCAGCGGGGAGCTGTTTTTT.

This clonotype was seen at least ten times. The chain combines TRBV12-3 or TRBV12-4 with TRBJ1-1; 8 bases fit TRBD1. The CDR3 consists of 12 residues. The V segment lost 7 bases and the J segment 9 bases; nucleotides outside the gene matches: 7. The CDR3: CASTSGQGQAFF. The CDR3 DNA is TGTGCCAGCACCTCTGGACAGGGACAAGCTTTCTTT.

This clonotype was counted once. One end of the junction varies from germline; a read error may be responsible. The chain recombines TRBV28 with TRBJ2-1; D not resolved. Germline CDR1 is MDHEN and CDR2 is SYDVKM. The CDR3 spans 12 residues. CDR3 protein: CVSSLYFSEQFF. The CDR3 nucleotides are TGTGTCAGCAGTTTATACTTTAGTGAGCAGTTCTTC.

In its sample, this clonotype was seen a few times. CDR3 bases: TGTGCCAGCAGTTCACGGGTTAAGGTCGCTGAAGCTTTCTTT. It encodes CASSSRVKVAEAFF. The chain is built from TRBV28 and TRBJ1-1; D gene ambiguous. The germline V gene encodes CDR1 MDHEN and CDR2 SYDVKM. Between the trimmed V and J ends, which lost 4 bases and 6 bases, there was a span of 15 bases. The CDR3 is made up of 14 amino acids.